One T cell receptor (beta chain) is described in this entry. What it binds is not known. This sample's time point: blood from clinic visit 5 months post-surgery; TSC patient then seizure free. Only cases whose brain tissue showed the highest T cell transcript signatures were sequenced. Before surgery, patients took at least one anti-epileptic drug. This entry belongs to a study of brain T cells in children with intractable seizures. Broader study findings: Pre-surgery blood may have been undersampled, hiding some clones. Patients' HCMV serostatus was unknown; virus specificity rests on CDR3 similarity alone.

Germline CDR1 WNHNN, CDR2 SYGVQD (reference sequence). The V segment lost 10 bases and the J segment 0 bases; nucleotides outside the gene matches: 4. The CDR3 is made up of 13 amino acids. This table comes from immunoSEQ multiplex PCR, and its TCRdb copy is limited to in-frame clones, with some not included. The table has 340,000 or so clones, over 90% seen once. The genes are TRBV10-1 and TRBJ1-1, with 8 bases matching TRBD1. The specimen was peripheral blood, collected around 5 months after surgery. This receptor was identified in a boy less than two years old with tuberous sclerosis and intractable seizures. CDR3 amino acids: CATGTGLNTEAFF. Written as DNA, the CDR3 is TGCGCCACTGGGACAGGATTGAACACTGAAGCTTTCTTT.